Listed here is a single T cell receptor beta chain. Its antigen is as yet unknown. V was pared by 6 bases and J by 4 bases, with 5 bases of the junction left unmatched. This CDR3 region has 16 residues. Per germline, CDR1 MNHEY and CDR2 SMNVEV (reference sequence). Specified treatment: roughly 18 received Ad26.COV2.S at low or high dose, single or two shots; several received placebo; per-sample allocation not given. Samples were taken on day 63 after the first vaccine or placebo injection. Within Boston, the person who donated was an adult of 18-55 years. This record belongs to a study of Ad26.COV2.S vaccination and SARS-CoV-2 variants. The data were produced by immunoSEQ multiplex PCR, yet TCRdb's version contains in-frame clones alone and is incomplete. The repertoire holds around 450,000 clones, with roughly nine tenths as singletons. The study's findings and limits: The TCR breadth and depth analyses may have understated or missed part of the total T cell responses.

This TCR came from a person aged 18-60 years who received the Ad26.COV2.S COVID-19 vaccine or a placebo. The sequencing used peripheral blood, collected in a trial of Ad26.COV2.S vaccine versus placebo. The rearrangement links TRBV27 to TRBJ2-1; TRBD2 agrees at 14 bases. CDR3: CASRLGLAGVYNEQFF. The CDR3 nucleotides are TGTGCCAGCAGGTTGGGACTAGCGGGGGTTTACAATGAGCAGTTCTTC.